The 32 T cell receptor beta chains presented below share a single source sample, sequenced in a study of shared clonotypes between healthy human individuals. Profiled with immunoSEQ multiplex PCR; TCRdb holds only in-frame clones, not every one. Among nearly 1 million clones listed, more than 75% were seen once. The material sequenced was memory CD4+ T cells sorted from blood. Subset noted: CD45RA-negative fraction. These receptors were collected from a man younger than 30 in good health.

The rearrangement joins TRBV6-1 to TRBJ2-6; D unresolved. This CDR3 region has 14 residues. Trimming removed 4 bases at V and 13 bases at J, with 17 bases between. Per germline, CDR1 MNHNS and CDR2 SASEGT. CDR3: CASSVGSWAQVLTF. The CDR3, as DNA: TGTGCCAGCAGTGTGGGCAGCTGGGCCCAAGTCCTGACTTTC.

CDR3: CASSLQGANWGTQYF. CDR3 nucleotides: TGTGCCAGCAGCTTACAGGGAGCCAACTGGGGGACCCAGTACTTC. V usage is TRBV13 and J usage is TRBJ2-5, with D possibly being TRBD1 or TRBD2 (5 bases each). Germline V gene lookup returns CDR1 PRHDT and CDR2 FYEKMQ (reference sequence). V lost 2 bases and J 7 bases, leaving 17 bases between the germline ends. CDR3 length: 15 amino acids.

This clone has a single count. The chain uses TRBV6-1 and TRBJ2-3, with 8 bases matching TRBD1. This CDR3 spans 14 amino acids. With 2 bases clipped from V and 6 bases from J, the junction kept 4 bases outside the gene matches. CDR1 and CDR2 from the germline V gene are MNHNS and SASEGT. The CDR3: CASSEPWTGDTQYF. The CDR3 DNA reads TGTGCCAGCAGTGAACCCTGGACAGGGGATACGCAGTATTTT.

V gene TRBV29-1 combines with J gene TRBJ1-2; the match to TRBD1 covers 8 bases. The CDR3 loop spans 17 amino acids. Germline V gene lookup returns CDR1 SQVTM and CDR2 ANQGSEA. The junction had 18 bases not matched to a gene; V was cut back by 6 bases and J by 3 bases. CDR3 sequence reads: CSVIMDRVSLTDYGYTF. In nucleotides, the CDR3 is TGCAGCGTCATAATGGACAGGGTTTCCCTAACTGACTATGGCTACACCTTC.

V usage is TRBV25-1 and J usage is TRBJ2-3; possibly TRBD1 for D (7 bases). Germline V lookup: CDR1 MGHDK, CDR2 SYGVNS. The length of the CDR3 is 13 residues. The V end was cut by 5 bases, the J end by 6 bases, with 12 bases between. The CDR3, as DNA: TGTGCCAGCAGTATGACAGGGACTGATACGCAGTATTTT. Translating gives CASSMTGTDTQYF.

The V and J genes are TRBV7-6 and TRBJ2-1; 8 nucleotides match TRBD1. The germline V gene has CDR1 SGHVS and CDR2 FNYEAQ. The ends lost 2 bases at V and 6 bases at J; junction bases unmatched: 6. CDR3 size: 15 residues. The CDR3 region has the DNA TGTGCCAGCAGCTTAATGGGACAGGTCTTCAATGAGCAGTTCTTC. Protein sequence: CASSLMGQVFNEQFF.

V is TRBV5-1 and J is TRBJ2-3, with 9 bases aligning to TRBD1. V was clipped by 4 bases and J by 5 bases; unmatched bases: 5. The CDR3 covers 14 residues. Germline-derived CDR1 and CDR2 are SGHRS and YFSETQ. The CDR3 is CASSVGQGKDTQYF. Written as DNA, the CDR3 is TGCGCCAGCAGCGTTGGACAGGGGAAAGATACGCAGTATTTT.

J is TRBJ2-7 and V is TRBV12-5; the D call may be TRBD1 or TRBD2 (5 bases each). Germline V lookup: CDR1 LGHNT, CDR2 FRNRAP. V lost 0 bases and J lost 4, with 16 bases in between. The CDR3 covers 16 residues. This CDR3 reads CASGLVKTRDLYEQYF. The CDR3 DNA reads TGTGCTAGTGGTTTGGTAAAGACACGGGACCTGTACGAGCAGTACTTC.

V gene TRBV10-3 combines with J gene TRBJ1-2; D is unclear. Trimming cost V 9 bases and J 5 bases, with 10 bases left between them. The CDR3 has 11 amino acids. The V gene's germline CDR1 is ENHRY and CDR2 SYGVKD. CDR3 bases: TGTGCCATTGCGGAGGGATATGGCTACACCTTC. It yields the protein CAIAEGYGYTF.

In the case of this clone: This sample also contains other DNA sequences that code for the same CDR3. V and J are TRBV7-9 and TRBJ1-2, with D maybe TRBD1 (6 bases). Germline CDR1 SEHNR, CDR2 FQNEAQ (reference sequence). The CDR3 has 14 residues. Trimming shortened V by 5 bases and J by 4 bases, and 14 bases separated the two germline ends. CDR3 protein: CASSPGTGTYGYTF. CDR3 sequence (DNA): TGTGCCAGCAGCCCGGGTACAGGGACCTATGGCTACACCTTC.

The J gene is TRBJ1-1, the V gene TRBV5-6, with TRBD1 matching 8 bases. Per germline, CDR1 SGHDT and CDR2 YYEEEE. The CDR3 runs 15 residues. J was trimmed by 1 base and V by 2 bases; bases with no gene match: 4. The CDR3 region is CASSFQGAANTEAFF. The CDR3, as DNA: TGTGCCAGCAGCTTCCAGGGGGCAGCGAACACTGAAGCTTTCTTT.

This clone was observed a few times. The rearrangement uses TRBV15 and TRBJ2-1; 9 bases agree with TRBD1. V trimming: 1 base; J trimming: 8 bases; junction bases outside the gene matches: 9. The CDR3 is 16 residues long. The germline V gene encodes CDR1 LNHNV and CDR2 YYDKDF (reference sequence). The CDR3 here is CATSRAWDREGHEQFF. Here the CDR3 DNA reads TGTGCCACCAGCAGAGCTTGGGACAGGGAAGGTCATGAGCAGTTCTTC.

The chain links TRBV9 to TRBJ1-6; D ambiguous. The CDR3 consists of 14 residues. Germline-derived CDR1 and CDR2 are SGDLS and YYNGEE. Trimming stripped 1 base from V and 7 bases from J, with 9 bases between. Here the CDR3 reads CASSVREGNSPLHF. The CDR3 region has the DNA TGTGCCAGCAGCGTAAGAGAAGGGAATTCACCCCTCCACTTT.

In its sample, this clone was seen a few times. CDR3 coding DNA: TGCGCCAGCAGCTTGAGGGAAAATGAGCAGTTCTTC. Protein product: CASSLRENEQFF. J is TRBJ2-1 and V is TRBV5-1; no reliable D call. This CDR3 spans 12 amino acids. The ends were cut back, 1 base at V and 7 bases at J, with 6 bases in the middle. Germline-derived CDR1 and CDR2 are SGHRS and YFSETQ.

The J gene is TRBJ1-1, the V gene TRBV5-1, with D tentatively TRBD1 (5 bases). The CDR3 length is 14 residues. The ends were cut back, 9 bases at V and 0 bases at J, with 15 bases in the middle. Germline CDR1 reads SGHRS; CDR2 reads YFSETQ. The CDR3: CATTEGPLNTEAFF. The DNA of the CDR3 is TGCGCCACTACGGAGGGGCCCTTGAACACTGAAGCTTTCTTT.

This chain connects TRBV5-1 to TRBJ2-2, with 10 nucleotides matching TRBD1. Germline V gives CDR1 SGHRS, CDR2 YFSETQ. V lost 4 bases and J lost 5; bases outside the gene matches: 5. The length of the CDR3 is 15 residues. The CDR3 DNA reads TGCGCCAGCAGCCCCGGACAGGGGGTGACCGGGGAGCTGTTTTTT. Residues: CASSPGQGVTGELFF.

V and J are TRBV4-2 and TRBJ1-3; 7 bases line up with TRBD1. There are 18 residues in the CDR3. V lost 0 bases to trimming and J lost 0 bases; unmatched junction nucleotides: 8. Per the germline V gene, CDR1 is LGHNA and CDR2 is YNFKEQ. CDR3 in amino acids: CASSQDPDRSSSGNTIYF. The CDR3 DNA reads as TGTGCCAGCAGCCAAGATCCGGACAGGTCCAGCTCTGGAAACACCATATATTTT.

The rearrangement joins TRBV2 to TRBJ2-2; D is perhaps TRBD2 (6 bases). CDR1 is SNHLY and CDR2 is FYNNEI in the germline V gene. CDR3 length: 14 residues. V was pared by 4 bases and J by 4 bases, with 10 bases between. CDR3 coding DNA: TGTGCCAGCAGTGCTGTGGAGGGCACCGGGGAGCTGTTTTTT. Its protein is CASSAVEGTGELFF.

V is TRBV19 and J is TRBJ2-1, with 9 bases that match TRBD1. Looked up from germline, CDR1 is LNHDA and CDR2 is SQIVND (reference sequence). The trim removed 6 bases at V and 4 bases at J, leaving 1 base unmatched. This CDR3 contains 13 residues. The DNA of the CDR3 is TGTGCCAGTAGGGGACAGGGTTACAATGAGCAGTTCTTC. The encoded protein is CASRGQGYNEQFF.

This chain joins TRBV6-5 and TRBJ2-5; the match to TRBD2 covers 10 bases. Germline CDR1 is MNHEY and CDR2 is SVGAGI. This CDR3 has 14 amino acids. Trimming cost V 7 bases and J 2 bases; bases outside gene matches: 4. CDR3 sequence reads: CASTGSGGQETQYF. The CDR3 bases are TGTGCCAGCACGGGTAGCGGGGGGCAAGAGACCCAGTACTTC.

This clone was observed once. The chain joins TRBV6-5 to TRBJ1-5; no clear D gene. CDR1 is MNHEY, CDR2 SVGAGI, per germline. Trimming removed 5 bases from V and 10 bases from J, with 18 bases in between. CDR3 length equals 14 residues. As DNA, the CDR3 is TGTGCCAGCAGTGCGGACCATACTAAAGGCCCCCAGCATTTT. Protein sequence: CASSADHTKGPQHF.

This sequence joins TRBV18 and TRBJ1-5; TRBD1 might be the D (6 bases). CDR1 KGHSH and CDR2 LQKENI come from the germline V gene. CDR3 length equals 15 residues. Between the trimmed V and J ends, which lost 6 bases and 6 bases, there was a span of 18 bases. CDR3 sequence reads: CASSPGGRGGQPQHF. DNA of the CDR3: TGTGCCAGCTCCCCCGGGGGCAGGGGAGGTCAGCCCCAGCATTTT.

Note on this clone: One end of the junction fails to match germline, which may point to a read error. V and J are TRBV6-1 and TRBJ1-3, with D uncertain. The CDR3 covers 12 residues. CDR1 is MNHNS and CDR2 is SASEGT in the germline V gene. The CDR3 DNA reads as TGTGCCAGCAGAGAAGGGGGAAACACCATATATTTT. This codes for CASREGGNTIYF.

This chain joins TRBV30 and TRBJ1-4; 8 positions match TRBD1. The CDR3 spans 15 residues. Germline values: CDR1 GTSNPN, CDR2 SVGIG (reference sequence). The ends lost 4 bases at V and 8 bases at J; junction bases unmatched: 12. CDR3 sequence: CAWTNPGTGVEKLFF. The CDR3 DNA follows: TGTGCCTGGACCAACCCCGGGACAGGTGTCGAAAAACTGTTTTTT.

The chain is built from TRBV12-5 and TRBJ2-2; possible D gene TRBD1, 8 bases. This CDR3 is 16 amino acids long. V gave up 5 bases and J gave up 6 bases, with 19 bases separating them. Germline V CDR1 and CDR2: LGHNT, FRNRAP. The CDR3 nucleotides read TGTGCTAGTGGTCTTCCCAGGACAGGGAGGGCCGGGGAGCTGTTTTTT. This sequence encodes CASGLPRTGRAGELFF.

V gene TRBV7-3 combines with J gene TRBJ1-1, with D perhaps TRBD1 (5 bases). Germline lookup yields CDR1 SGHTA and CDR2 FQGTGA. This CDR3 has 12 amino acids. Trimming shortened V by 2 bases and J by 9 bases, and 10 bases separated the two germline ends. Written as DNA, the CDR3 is TGTGCCAGCAGCTTAGGCGAGGGGAAAGCTTTCTTT. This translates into CASSLGEGKAFF.

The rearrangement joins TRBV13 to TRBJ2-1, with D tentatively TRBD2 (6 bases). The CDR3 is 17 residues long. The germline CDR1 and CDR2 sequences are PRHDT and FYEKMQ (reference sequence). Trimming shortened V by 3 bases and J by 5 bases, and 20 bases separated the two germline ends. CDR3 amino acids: CASSFRLGGAADNEQFF. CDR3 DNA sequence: TGTGCCAGCAGCTTTCGTCTCGGGGGAGCAGCTGACAATGAGCAGTTCTTC.

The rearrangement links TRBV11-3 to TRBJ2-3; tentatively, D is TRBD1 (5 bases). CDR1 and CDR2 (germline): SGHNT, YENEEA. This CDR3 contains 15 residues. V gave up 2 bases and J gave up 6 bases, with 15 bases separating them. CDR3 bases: TGTGCCAGCAGCTTATATTCAGGGTCAGCGGATACGCAGTATTTT. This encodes CASSLYSGSADTQYF.

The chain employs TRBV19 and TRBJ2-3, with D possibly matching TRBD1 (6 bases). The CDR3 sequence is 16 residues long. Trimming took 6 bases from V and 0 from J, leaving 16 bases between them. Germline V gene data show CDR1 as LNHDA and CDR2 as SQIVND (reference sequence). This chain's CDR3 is CASRGSGTYSTDTQYF. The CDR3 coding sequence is TGTGCCAGTAGGGGGAGTGGGACATATAGCACAGATACGCAGTATTTT.

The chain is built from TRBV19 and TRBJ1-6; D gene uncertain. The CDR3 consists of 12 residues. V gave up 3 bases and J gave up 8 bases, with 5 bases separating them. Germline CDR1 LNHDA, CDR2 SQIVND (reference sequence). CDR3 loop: CASSIIHSPLHF. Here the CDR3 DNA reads TGTGCCAGTAGTATTATCCATTCACCCCTCCACTTT.

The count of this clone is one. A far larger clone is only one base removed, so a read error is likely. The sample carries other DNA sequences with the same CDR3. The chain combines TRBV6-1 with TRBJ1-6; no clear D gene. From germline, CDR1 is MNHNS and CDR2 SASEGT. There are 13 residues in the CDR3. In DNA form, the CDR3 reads TGTGCCAGCAGTGCTATCATGGACTCAAAGAAAGGGTTT. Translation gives CASSAIMDSKKGF.

CDR3 nucleotides: TGCGCCAGCAGCTTGCGTCCAGGGCAAACCGGGGAGCTGTTTTTT. Protein: CASSLRPGQTGELFF. V and J are TRBV5-1 and TRBJ2-2; tentatively, D is TRBD1 (5 bases). V lost 1 base and J 5 bases, leaving 12 bases between the germline ends. The CDR3 is 15 amino acids. The V gene's germline CDR1 is SGHRS and CDR2 YFSETQ.